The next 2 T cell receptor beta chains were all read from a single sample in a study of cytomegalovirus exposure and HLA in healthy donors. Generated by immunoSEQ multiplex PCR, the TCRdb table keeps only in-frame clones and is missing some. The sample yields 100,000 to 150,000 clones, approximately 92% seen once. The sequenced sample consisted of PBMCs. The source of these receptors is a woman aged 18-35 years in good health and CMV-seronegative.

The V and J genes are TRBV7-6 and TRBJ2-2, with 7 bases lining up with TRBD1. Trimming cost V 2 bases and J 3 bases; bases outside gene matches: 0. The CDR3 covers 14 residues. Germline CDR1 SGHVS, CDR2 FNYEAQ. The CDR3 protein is CASSLTGDTGELFF. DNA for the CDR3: TGTGCCAGCAGCTTAACAGGGGACACCGGGGAGCTGTTTTTT. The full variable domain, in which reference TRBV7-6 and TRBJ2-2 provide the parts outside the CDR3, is GAGVSQSPRYKVTKRGQDVALRCDPISGHVSLYWYRQALGQGPEFLTYFNYEAQQDKSGLPNDRFSAERPEGSISTLTIQRTEQRDSAMYRCASSLTGDTGELFFGEGSRLTVL.

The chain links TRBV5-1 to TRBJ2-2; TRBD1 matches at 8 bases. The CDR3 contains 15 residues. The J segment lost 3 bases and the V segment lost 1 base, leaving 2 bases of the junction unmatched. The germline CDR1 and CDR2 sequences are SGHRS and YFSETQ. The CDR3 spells CASSLQGAHTGELFF. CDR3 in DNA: TGCGCCAGCAGCTTGCAGGGGGCCCACACCGGGGAGCTGTTTTTT.